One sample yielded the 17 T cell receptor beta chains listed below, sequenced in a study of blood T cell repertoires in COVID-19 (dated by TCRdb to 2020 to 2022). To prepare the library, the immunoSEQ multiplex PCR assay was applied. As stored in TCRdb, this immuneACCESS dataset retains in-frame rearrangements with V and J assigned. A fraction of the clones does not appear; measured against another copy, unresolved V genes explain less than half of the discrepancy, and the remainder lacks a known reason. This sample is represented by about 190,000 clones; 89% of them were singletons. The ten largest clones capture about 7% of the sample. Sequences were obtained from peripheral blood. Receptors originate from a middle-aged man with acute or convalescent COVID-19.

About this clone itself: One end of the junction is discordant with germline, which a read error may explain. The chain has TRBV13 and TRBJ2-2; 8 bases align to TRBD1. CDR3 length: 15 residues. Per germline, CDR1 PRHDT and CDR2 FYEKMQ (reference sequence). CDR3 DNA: TGTGCCAGCAGCGTAGGGACAGGCCTGCCCGGGGAGCTGTTTTTT. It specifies CASSVGTGLPGELFF.

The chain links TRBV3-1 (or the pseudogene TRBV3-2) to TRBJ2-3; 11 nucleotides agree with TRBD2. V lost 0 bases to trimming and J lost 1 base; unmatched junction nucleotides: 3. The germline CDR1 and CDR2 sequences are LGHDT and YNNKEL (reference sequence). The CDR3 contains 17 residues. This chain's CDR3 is CASSQEASGGRTDTQYF. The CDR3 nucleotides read TGTGCCAGCAGCCAAGAAGCTAGCGGGGGGCGCACAGATACGCAGTATTTT.

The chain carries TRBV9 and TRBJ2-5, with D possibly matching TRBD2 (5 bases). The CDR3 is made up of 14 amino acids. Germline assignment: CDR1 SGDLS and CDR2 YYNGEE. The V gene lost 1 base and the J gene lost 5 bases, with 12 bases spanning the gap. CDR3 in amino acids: CASSVSTSRETQYF. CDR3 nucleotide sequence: TGTGCCAGCAGCGTATCCACTAGTCGGGAGACCCAGTACTTC.

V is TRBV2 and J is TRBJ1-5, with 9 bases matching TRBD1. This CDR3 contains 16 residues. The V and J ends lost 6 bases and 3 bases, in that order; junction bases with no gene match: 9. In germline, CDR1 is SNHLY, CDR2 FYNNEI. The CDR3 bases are TGTGCCAGCAGGCCGACCGGACAGGGGTCCAATCAGCCCCAGCATTTT. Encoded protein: CASRPTGQGSNQPQHF.

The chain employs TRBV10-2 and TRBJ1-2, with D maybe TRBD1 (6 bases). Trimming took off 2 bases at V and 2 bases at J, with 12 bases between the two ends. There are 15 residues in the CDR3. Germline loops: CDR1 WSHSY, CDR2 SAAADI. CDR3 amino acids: CASSEAPRGNYGYTF. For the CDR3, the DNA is TGCGCCAGCAGTGAGGCCCCCAGGGGAAACTATGGCTACACCTTC.

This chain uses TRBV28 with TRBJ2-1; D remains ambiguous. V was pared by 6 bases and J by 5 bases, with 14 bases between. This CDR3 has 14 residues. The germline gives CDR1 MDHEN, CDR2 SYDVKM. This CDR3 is CASSPVFQNNEQFF. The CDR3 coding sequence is TGTGCCAGCAGCCCAGTTTTCCAAAACAATGAGCAGTTCTTC.

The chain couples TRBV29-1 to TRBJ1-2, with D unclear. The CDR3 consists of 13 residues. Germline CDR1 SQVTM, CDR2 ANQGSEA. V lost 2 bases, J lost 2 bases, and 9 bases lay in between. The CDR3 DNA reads TGCAGCGTTGAACGTGGAGGGAACTATGGCTACACCTTC. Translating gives CSVERGGNYGYTF.

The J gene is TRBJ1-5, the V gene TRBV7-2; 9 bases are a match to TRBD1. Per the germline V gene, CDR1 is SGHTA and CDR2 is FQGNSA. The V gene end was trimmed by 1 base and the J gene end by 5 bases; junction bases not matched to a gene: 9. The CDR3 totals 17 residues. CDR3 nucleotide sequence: TGTGCCAGCAGCTTAGAAGGGGGCACAGGGGGCTATCAGCCCCAGCATTTT. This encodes CASSLEGGTGGYQPQHF.

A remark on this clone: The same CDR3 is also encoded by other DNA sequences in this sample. CDR3: CASSQLGGQGATEAFF. The CDR3 DNA sequence: TGCGCCAGCAGCCAATTGGGGGGGCAGGGGGCAACTGAAGCTTTCTTT. This chain joins TRBV4-1 and TRBJ1-1; TRBD1 matches at 8 bases. Germline V gene data show CDR1 as MGHRA and CDR2 as YSYEKL. J lost 5 bases, V lost 2 bases, and 10 bases had no gene match. The CDR3 extends over 16 amino acids.

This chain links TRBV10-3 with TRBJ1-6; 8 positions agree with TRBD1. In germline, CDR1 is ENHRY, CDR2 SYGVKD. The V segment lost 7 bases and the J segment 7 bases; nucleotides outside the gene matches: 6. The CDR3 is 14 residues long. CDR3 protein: CAIKGTGDNSPLHF. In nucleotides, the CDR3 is TGTGCCATCAAAGGGACAGGAGACAATTCACCCCTCCACTTT.

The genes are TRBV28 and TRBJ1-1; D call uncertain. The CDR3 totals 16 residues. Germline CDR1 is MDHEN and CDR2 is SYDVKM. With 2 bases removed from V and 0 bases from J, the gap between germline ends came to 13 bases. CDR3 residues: CASSLLSGLMNTEAFF. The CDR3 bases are TGTGCCAGCAGTTTACTTTCTGGACTCATGAACACTGAAGCTTTCTTT.

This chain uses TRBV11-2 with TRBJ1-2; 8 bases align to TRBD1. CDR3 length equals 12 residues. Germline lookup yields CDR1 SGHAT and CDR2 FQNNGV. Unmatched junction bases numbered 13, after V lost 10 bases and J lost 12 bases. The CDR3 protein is CATSYYGQGHTF. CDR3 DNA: TGTGCCACCTCCTACTACGGACAGGGCCACACCTTC. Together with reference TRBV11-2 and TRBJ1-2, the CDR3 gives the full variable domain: EAGVAQSPRYKIIEKRQSVAFWCNPISGHATLYWYQQILGQGPKLLIQFQNNGVVDDSQLPKDRFSAERLKGVDSTLKIQPAKLEDSAVYLCATSYYGQGHTFGSGTRLTVV.

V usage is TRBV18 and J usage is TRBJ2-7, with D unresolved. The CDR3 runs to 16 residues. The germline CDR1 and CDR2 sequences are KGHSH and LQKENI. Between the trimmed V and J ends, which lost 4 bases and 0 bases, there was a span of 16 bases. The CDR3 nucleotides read TGTGCCAGCTCACAGGAGATCGTCTATGGCTCCTACGAGCAGTACTTC. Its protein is CASSQEIVYGSYEQYF.

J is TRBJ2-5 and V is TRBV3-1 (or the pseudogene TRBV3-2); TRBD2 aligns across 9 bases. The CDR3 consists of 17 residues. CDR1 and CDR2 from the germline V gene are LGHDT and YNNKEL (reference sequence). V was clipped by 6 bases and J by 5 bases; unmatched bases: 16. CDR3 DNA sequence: TGTGCCAGCAGTCGAGTATTTAGCGGGAGCCTCAAGGAGACCCAGTACTTC. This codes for CASSRVFSGSLKETQYF.

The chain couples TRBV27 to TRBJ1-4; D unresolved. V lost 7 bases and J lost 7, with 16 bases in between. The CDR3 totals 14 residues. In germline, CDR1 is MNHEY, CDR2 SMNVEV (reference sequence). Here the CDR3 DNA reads TGTGCCAGCAAACTGACCGGTAGAGGTGAAAAACTGTTTTTT. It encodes CASKLTGRGEKLFF.

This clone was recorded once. The chain's CDR3 is CASSQTTGFDQPQHF. Here the CDR3 DNA reads TGTGCCAGCAGCCAAACCACAGGGTTCGATCAGCCCCAGCATTTT. The J gene is TRBJ1-5, the V gene TRBV3-1 (or the pseudogene TRBV3-2); D is possibly TRBD1 (6 bases). This CDR3 spans 15 amino acids. The germline V gene has CDR1 LGHDT and CDR2 YNNKEL (reference sequence). V lost 2 bases, J lost 5 bases, and 13 bases lay in between.

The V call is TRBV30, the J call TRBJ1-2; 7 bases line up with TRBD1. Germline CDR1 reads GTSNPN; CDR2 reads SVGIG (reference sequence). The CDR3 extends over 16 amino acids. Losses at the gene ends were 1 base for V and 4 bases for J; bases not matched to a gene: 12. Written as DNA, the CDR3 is TGTGCCTGGAGTGAGAAGGGCCGGGACAGCTTCTATGGCTACACCTTC. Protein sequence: CAWSEKGRDSFYGYTF.